Listed below are T cell receptor beta chains from one sample, sequenced in a study of T cells expressing NK-cell markers. After re-calling the 5' RACE reads, TCRdb lists one entry per CDR3 protein, DNA absent. The sample yields 700 or so distinct CDR3 sequences, of which the top ten take up roughly four fifths. Source material: blood T cells: a sorted CD56 or NKG2C T cell subset, CD4+ or CD8+ T cells, or bulk PBMC T cells (not recorded which). These receptors all stem from a man aged 18-69 years in good health. CDR3s include the opening cysteine and the closing phenylalanine or tryptophan. Part of the rows lack a size; the others show once, few, many or a class for expanded clones.

j_call,clone_size,v_call,cdr3_aa
TRBJ1-2,medium-sized,TRBV6-1,CASSDGWSLAGYTF
TRBJ2-1,NA,TRBV5-6,CASTLGTGGPLDEQFF
TRBJ1-2,medium-sized,TRBV18,CASSDANYGYTF
TRBJ2-3,large,TRBV3-1,CASSQEPGGDTQYF
TRBJ2-5,NA,TRBV2,CASSFSAEMGVETQYF
TRBJ2-5,medium-sized,TRBV7-8,CASSLLLSAGEQETQYF
TRBJ1-1,NA,TRBV18,CASSANRARDTEAFF
TRBJ1-6,NA,TRBV7-9,CASSPPDSANSPLHF
TRBJ2-5,NA,TRBV12-3/TRBV12-4,CARHGGGETQYF
TRBJ2-2,medium-sized,TRBV12-3/TRBV12-4,CASSFDTNTGELFF
TRBJ2-5,medium-sized,TRBV6-5,CASSYPGAAGSGTQYF
TRBJ2-1,medium-sized,TRBV25-1,CASCLGGNSDEQFF
TRBJ1-3,NA,TRBV3-1,CASSPGNSGNTIYF
TRBJ2-5,NA,TRBV7-9,CASSSRTGPETQYF
TRBJ1-6,medium-sized,TRBV7-2,CASSFGQGPYNSPLHF
TRBJ2-2,NA,TRBV7-9,CASSLVAGTGELFF
TRBJ2-2,medium-sized,TRBV5-5,CASRPPYRGGELFF
TRBJ2-6,NA,TRBV7-9,CASSLAHLSSGANVLTF
TRBJ2-1,large,TRBV12-3/TRBV12-4,CASSPGTRKEQFF
TRBJ2-1,medium-sized,TRBV14,CASSPSLGVNEQFF
TRBJ2-7,large,TRBV7-6,CASSPRGTSYEQYF
TRBJ2-3,medium-sized,TRBV13,CASSSGTSWNTDTQYF
TRBJ2-2,NA,TRBV11-1,CASNRGMKRQGGTGELFF
TRBJ2-1,medium-sized,TRBV7-2,CASSSRTVEFF
TRBJ1-6,NA,TRBV21-1,CASSKDRGNSPLHF
TRBJ1-3,medium-sized,TRBV12-3/TRBV12-4,CASSSTTAGSGNTIYF
TRBJ2-7,NA,TRBV5-1,CASSLVRRLASYEQYF
TRBJ1-3,NA,TRBV12-3/TRBV12-4,CASSGWGSGNTIYF
TRBJ1-2,medium-sized,TRBV15,CATSRDRRVVGYTF
TRBJ2-3,NA,TRBV15,CATRRRAGTDTQYF
TRBJ1-1,NA,TRBV6-2/TRBV6-3,CASQLIRRGPEAFF
TRBJ1-1,NA,TRBV9,CASPQGWDTEAFF
TRBJ2-1,medium-sized,TRBV19,CASSRGPSYNEQFF
TRBJ2-1,medium-sized,TRBV10-3,CAISESKAEQFF
TRBJ2-1,NA,TRBV11-3,CASSPRGSGGGRNEQFF
TRBJ2-1,large,TRBV12-5,CASGLTLWYNEQFF
TRBJ2-7,NA,TRBV5-6,CASSAPAGYSYEQYF
TRBJ1-2,medium-sized,TRBV7-9,CASSPTPAPIWYGYTF
TRBJ2-3,NA,TRBV10-3,CAISEGADTQYF
TRBJ2-3,NA,TRBV15,CATGGIADTQYF
TRBJ1-6,NA,TRBV7-9,CASQITGGWGNSPLHF
TRBJ2-3,NA,TRBV7-9,CASSFKTSSTDTQYF